One TCR beta chain is described in this entry. This sample was included in a study of cytomegalovirus exposure and HLA in healthy donors. The PCR contained 60 Vbeta and 13 Jbeta primers. Assay used: immunoSEQ multiplex PCR; TCRdb lists only in-frame clones, some missing. The sample lists some 200,000 clones, roughly 80% occurring once. The receptor's source is a woman aged 25 to 45 in good health and CMV-seronegative. Sequenced material: PBMCs.

The DNA for the CDR3 is TGTGCCTGGAGTAGTGGGGGGGACTCGAAAGAGCAGTACTTC. The encoded protein is CAWSSGGDSKEQYF. The rearrangement joins TRBV30 to TRBJ2-7, with 7 bases that match TRBD2. V lost 2 bases, J lost 7 bases, and 11 bases stayed unmatched. The germline CDR1 and CDR2 sequences are GTSNPN and SVGIG (reference sequence). The CDR3 is 14 amino acids. The full variable domain, rest sourced from reference TRBV30 and TRBJ2-7, is SQTIHQWPATLVQPVGSPLSLECTVEGTSNPNLYWYRQAAGRGLQLLFYSVGIGQISSEVPQNLSASRPQDRQFILSSKKLLLSDSGFYLCAWSSGGDSKEQYFGPGTRLTVT.